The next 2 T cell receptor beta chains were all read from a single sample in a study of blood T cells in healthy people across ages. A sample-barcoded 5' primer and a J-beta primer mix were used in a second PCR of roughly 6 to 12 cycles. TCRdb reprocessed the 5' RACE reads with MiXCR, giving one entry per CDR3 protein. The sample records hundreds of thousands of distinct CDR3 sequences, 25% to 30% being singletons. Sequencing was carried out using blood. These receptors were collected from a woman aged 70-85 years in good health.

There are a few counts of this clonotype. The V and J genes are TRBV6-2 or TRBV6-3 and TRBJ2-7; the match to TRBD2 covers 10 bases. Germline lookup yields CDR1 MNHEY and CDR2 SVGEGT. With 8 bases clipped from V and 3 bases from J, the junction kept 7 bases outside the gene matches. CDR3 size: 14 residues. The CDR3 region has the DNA TGTGCCAGCTGCGGGACTAGCGTGTACTACGAGCAGTACTTC. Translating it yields CASCGTSVYYEQYF.

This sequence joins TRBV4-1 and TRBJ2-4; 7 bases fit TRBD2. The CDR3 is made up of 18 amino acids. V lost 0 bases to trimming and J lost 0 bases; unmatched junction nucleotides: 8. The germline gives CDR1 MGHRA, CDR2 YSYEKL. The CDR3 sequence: CASSQEGGRPLAKNIQYF. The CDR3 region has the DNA TGCGCCAGCAGCCAAGAGGGAGGGAGACCTCTAGCCAAAAACATTCAGTACTTC.